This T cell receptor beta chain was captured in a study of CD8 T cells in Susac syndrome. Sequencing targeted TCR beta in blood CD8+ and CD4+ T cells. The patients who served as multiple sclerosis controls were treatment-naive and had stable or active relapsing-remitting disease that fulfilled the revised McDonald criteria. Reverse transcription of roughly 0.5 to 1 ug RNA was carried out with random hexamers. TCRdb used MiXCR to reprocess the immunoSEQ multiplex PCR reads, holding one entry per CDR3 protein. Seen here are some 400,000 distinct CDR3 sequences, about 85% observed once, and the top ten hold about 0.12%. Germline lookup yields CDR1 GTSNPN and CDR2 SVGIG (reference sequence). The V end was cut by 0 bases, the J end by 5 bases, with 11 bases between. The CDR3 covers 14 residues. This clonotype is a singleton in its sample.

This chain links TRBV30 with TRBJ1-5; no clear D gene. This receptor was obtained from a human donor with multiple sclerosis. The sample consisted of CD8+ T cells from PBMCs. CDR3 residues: CAWSVGVGDQPQHF. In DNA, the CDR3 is TGTGCCTGGAGTGTGGGAGTTGGGGATCAGCCCCAGCATTTT.